A single sample gave rise to the 7 T cell receptor beta chains below, sequenced in a study of early T cells in non-severe SARS-CoV-2 infection. A single record per CDR3 protein comes from TCRdb applying MiXCR to the 5' RACE reads. The sample consists of some 78,000 distinct CDR3 sequences, about 13% of them appearing once. Sample: whole blood. The receptors come from an adult who was a healthcare worker with PCR-confirmed SARS-CoV-2 infection or an uninfected control (not recorded which).

The table lists this clonotype with many counts. The chain employs TRBV28 and TRBJ1-6; D gene ambiguous. Germline V lookup: CDR1 MDHEN, CDR2 SYDVKM. The CDR3 runs 16 residues. V lost 1 base and J lost 0, with 7 bases in between. The DNA of the CDR3 is TGTGCCAGCAGTTTATATTCGAGCTCCTATAATTCACCCCTCCACTTT. Protein product: CASSLYSSSYNSPLHF.

This clonotype was detected only a few times. This chain joins TRBV24-1 and TRBJ1-5; 9 nucleotides line up with TRBD1. Per the germline V gene, CDR1 is KGHDR and CDR2 is SFDVKD. The J segment lost 4 bases and the V segment lost 6 bases, leaving 6 bases of the junction unmatched. This CDR3 comprises 15 residues. The CDR3 here is CATSLSGTGNQPQHF. In DNA, the CDR3 is TGTGCCACCAGTTTGTCCGGGACAGGGAATCAGCCCCAGCATTTT.

This clonotype was counted a few times. The chain recombines TRBV5-1 with TRBJ2-1, with 9 bases identical to TRBD2. The J segment lost 6 bases and the V segment lost 2 bases, leaving 6 bases of the junction unmatched. Germline CDR1 is SGHRS and CDR2 is YFSETQ. CDR3 length: 15 residues. CDR3 sequence reads: CASSFLAGEPNEQFF. Written as DNA, the CDR3 is TGCGCCAGCAGCTTCTTAGCGGGAGAACCCAATGAGCAGTTCTTC. Full variable domain (rest looked up from reference TRBV5-1 and TRBJ2-1): KAGVTQTPRYLIKTRGQQVTLSCSPISGHRSVSWYQQTPGQGLQFLFEYFSETQRNKGNFPGRFSGRQFSNSRSEMNVSTLELGDSALYLCASSFLAGEPNEQFFGPGTRLTVL.

This clonotype was found a few times. The chain couples TRBV3-1 to TRBJ1-1; TRBD1 might be the D (5 bases). CDR1 LGHDT and CDR2 YNNKEL come from the germline V gene (reference sequence). The CDR3 sequence is 14 residues long. V was cut by 3 bases and J by 2 bases, with 10 bases left in between. Here the CDR3 reads CASSHFTGNTEAFF. The CDR3 coding sequence is TGTGCCAGCAGCCATTTTACAGGCAACACTGAAGCTTTCTTT.

J is TRBJ1-3 and V is TRBV20-1; D gene ambiguous. The CDR3 length is 14 residues. Looked up from germline, CDR1 is DFQATT and CDR2 is SNEGSKA (reference sequence). Trimming left V 3 bases short and J 0 bases short, with 9 bases between. DNA of the CDR3: TGCAGTGCTAGGAGAGGGAGCTCTGGAAACACCATATATTTT. Translating it yields CSARRGSSGNTIYF.

The chain carries TRBV18 and TRBJ2-1; TRBD2 agrees at 10 bases. The germline CDR1 and CDR2 sequences are KGHSH and LQKENI. With V trimmed by 6 bases and J by 5 bases, 7 bases remained unmatched. CDR3 size: 15 residues. This CDR3 is CASSPAGLANNEQFF. CDR3 nucleotides: TGTGCCAGCTCGCCAGCGGGACTAGCGAACAATGAGCAGTTCTTC. The full variable domain, its missing parts supplied by reference TRBV18 and TRBJ2-1, is NAGVMQNPRHLVRRRGQEARLRCSPMKGHSHVYWYRQLPEEGLKFMVYLQKENIIDESGMPKERFSAEFPKEGPSILRIQQVVRGDSAAYFCASSPAGLANNEQFFGPGTRLTVL.

This rearrangement joins TRBV4-1 to TRBJ2-7; TRBD2 might be the D (5 bases). The CDR3 has 14 amino acids. Germline loops: CDR1 MGHRA, CDR2 YSYEKL. With 3 bases removed from V and 6 bases from J, the gap between germline ends came to 15 bases. In nucleotides, the CDR3 is TGCGCCAGCAGCCAGGACGGGTCAGGAGGCGAGCAGTACTTC. It encodes CASSQDGSGGEQYF.